This T cell receptor beta chain was captured in a study of T-cell reconstitution after alpha-beta-depleted transplantation in children. This CDR3 contains 15 residues. V shed 4 bases and J shed 3 bases, with 12 bases lying between them. TCRbeta library preparation incorporated unique molecular identifiers. In TCRdb, the PCR reads were re-called with MiXCR into one record per CDR3 protein. The data show about half a million distinct CDR3 sequences, roughly an eighth seen once. The TCR was taken from a human donor who donated a stem cell graft to a child with combined immunodeficiency. The specimen was PBMCs from the stem cell graft donor, collected from the stem cell graft. The V call is TRBV12-3 or TRBV12-4, the J call TRBJ2-2; D remains unclear. CDR3 sequence reads: CASSSQDTDTGELFF. The DNA of the CDR3 is TGTGCCAGCAGTTCACAAGACACCGACACCGGGGAGCTGTTTTTT.